The 26 T cell receptor beta chains below come from one sample, sequenced in a study of blood T cell repertoires in COVID-19. Using immunoSEQ multiplex PCR, the repertoire was profiled, and TCRdb retains in-frame clones only, with some absent. Among some 83,000 clones, about four fifths were seen once, and the ten largest hold just over 20%. What was sequenced was peripheral blood. The receptor set was obtained from a human donor in a cohort sampled during active COVID-19.

This clone was counted a single time. The chain combines TRBV10-3 with TRBJ2-1; a possible D gene is TRBD1 (5 bases). The CDR3 has 15 amino acids. Germline V gene sequence: CDR1 ENHRY, CDR2 SYGVKD. V lost 3 bases to trimming and J lost 1 base, with 10 bases between them. CDR3 in DNA: TGTGCCATCAGTGACCCTAGGGGATCCTACAATGAGCAGTTCTTC. Amino acid sequence: CAISDPRGSYNEQFF.

CDR3 DNA sequence: TGTGCCAGCAGCTTGGTCAGTATCTACAATGAGCAGTTCTTC. Translating gives CASSLVSIYNEQFF. The chain is built from TRBV5-8 and TRBJ2-1; D remains ambiguous. CDR3 size: 14 residues. Germline values: CDR1 SGHTS, CDR2 YDEGEE. The V and J ends lost 0 bases and 3 bases respectively, with 7 bases between them.

This sequence joins TRBV18 and TRBJ1-6, with 8 nucleotides matching TRBD1. Trimming removed 5 bases from V and 0 bases from J; junction bases left unmatched: 3. This CDR3 has 16 amino acids. Germline CDR1 and CDR2: KGHSH and LQKENI. The CDR3 region has the DNA TGTGCCAGCTCATCCGGGACAGGCTCCTATAATTCACCCCTCCACTTT. Amino acid sequence: CASSSGTGSYNSPLHF.

This clone was picked up one time. The chain recombines TRBV29-1 with TRBJ1-2; 8 bases match TRBD1. Looked up from germline, CDR1 is SQVTM and CDR2 is ANQGSEA. The junction had 5 bases not matched to a gene; V was cut back by 7 bases and J by 7 bases. The CDR3 loop spans 11 amino acids. This CDR3 reads CSDLTGVGYTF. CDR3 DNA sequence: TGCAGCGACCTGACAGGGGTTGGCTACACCTTC.

The chain combines TRBV5-1 with TRBJ1-2, with D possibly matching TRBD1 (6 bases). Germline loops: CDR1 SGHRS, CDR2 YFSETQ. The CDR3 is made up of 13 amino acids. V was cut by 0 bases and J by 6 bases, with 9 bases left in between. CDR3 coding DNA: TGCGCCAGCAGCTTGGAGGGACAAGATGGCTACACCTTC. Encoded protein: CASSLEGQDGYTF.

The chain is built from TRBV28 and TRBJ2-7, with 8 bases lining up with TRBD2. This CDR3 region has 15 residues. Germline trimming cut 8 bases from V and 2 bases from J; bases unmatched to any gene: 11. Germline V gives CDR1 MDHEN, CDR2 SYDVKM. The CDR3: CASGKSGTRAYEQYF. Written as DNA, the CDR3 is TGTGCCAGCGGCAAGAGTGGGACTAGGGCCTACGAGCAGTACTTC.

The chain carries TRBV28 and TRBJ1-3; no clear D. Germline-derived CDR1 and CDR2 are MDHEN and SYDVKM. V was shortened by 1 base and J by 4 bases, with 11 bases between the two germline ends. The CDR3 sequence is 15 residues long. In nucleotides, the CDR3 is TGTGCCAGCAGTTTATTCGGGTCTACCGGAAACACCATATATTTT. It translates to CASSLFGSTGNTIYF.

The chain is built from TRBV24-1 and TRBJ2-1, with 7 bases lining up with TRBD1. This CDR3 has 19 amino acids. V lost 4 bases to trimming and J lost 0 bases; unmatched junction nucleotides: 14. The germline V gene has CDR1 KGHDR and CDR2 SFDVKD. The CDR3 DNA is TGTGCCACCAGTGAGCCGACAGGGTATTCGTACAGCTCCTACAATGAGCAGTTCTTC. Translating gives CATSEPTGYSYSSYNEQFF.

The chain links TRBV6-1 to TRBJ2-5; possibly TRBD2 for D (6 bases). V was trimmed by 3 bases and J by 0 bases, leaving 8 bases between them. The CDR3 totals 14 residues. The germline V gene encodes CDR1 MNHNS and CDR2 SASEGT. CDR3 in amino acids: CASSDGGYQETQYF. The CDR3 DNA sequence: TGTGCCAGCAGTGATGGGGGGTACCAAGAGACCCAGTACTTC.

The genes are TRBV28 and TRBJ1-2; D uncertain. Between the trimmed V and J ends, which lost 6 bases and 8 bases, there was a span of 10 bases. The germline CDR1 and CDR2 sequences are MDHEN and SYDVKM. There are 11 residues in the CDR3. The CDR3 coding sequence is TGTGCCAGCAGGGGATCGGGAGGCTACACCTTC. Translating it yields CASRGSGGYTF.

This chain uses TRBV28 with TRBJ1-1; D perhaps matches TRBD1 (5 bases). V dropped 7 bases and J dropped 5 bases, with 17 bases sitting between them. CDR3 length: 14 residues. CDR1 and CDR2 (germline): MDHEN, SYDVKM. As DNA, the CDR3 is TGTGCCAGCATCAGTGGGGGGGTTTATACTGAAGCTTTCTTT. Protein sequence: CASISGGVYTEAFF.

V gene TRBV5-1 combines with J gene TRBJ2-1; weak D call: TRBD2 (6 bases). V lost 0 bases to trimming and J lost 3 bases, with 10 bases between them. Germline loops: CDR1 SGHRS, CDR2 YFSETQ. The CDR3 runs to 15 residues. This CDR3 is CASSLESGGYNEQFF. In nucleotides, the CDR3 is TGCGCCAGCAGCTTGGAATCCGGGGGCTACAATGAGCAGTTCTTC.

This rearrangement joins TRBV27 to TRBJ1-6; D is unclear. The CDR3 has 15 residues. CDR1 is MNHEY, CDR2 SMNVEV, per germline (reference sequence). Trimming took 7 bases from V and 9 from J, leaving 19 bases between them. The CDR3 DNA reads TGTGCCAGCACTTCATTGATGACGGGAAGTTCACCCCTCCACTTT. As protein: CASTSLMTGSSPLHF.

The chain uses TRBV2 and TRBJ1-5; 9 bases match TRBD1. From germline, CDR1 is SNHLY and CDR2 FYNNEI. CDR3 length: 14 amino acids. The V and J ends lost 6 bases and 2 bases, in that order; junction bases with no gene match: 2. The CDR3 nucleotides read TGTGCCAGCAGAAGGGACAGGGGCAATCAGCCCCAGCATTTT. It encodes CASRRDRGNQPQHF.

This chain uses TRBV9 with TRBJ2-1; no definite D call. V was shortened by 3 bases and J by 0 bases, with 13 bases between the two germline ends. Germline loops: CDR1 SGDLS, CDR2 YYNGEE. This CDR3 has 16 residues. The CDR3 loop is CASSAQVPSSYNEQFF. CDR3 DNA sequence: TGTGCCAGCAGCGCCCAGGTTCCGAGCTCCTACAATGAGCAGTTCTTC.

This chain joins TRBV5-5 and TRBJ1-4, with a possible D match to TRBD1 (5 bases). CDR1 is SGHKS, CDR2 YYEKEE, per germline (reference sequence). The ends were cut back, 5 bases at V and 4 bases at J, with 12 bases in the middle. CDR3 length: 14 residues. CDR3 loop: CASRASQVNEKLFF. The CDR3 DNA reads as TGTGCCAGCAGGGCATCACAGGTTAATGAAAAACTGTTTTTT.

The chain combines TRBV28 with TRBJ2-5, with 11 bases that match TRBD1. The CDR3 covers 15 residues. The V and J ends lost 6 bases and 5 bases, in that order; junction bases with no gene match: 8. The germline CDR1 and CDR2 sequences are MDHEN and SYDVKM. The CDR3 DNA sequence: TGTGCCAGCAGAATAGGGACAGGGGGACGGGAGACCCAGTACTTC. Translation gives CASRIGTGGRETQYF.

This clone has at least ten counts. The V gene is TRBV12-5, the J gene TRBJ1-2; no firm D call. The CDR3 sequence is 14 residues long. The V and J ends lost 7 bases and 5 bases respectively, with 17 bases between them. In germline, CDR1 is LGHNT, CDR2 FRNRAP. DNA for the CDR3: TGTGCTAGTGCCCGTCGAGGCAGAGGGTATGGCTACACCTTC. Protein product: CASARRGRGYGYTF.

This chain uses TRBV5-1 with TRBJ2-2, with TRBD2 identical over 15 bases. The CDR3 runs to 17 residues. Losses at the gene ends were 0 bases for V and 7 bases for J; bases not matched to a gene: 4. Germline V lookup: CDR1 SGHRS, CDR2 YFSETQ. CDR3 coding DNA: TGCGCCAGCAGCTTGGGGACTAGCGGGGGGGCCGACGGGGAGCTGTTTTTT. This gives the protein CASSLGTSGGADGELFF.

The CDR3 here is CASSLASDSEDYGYTF. CDR3 DNA sequence: TGTGCCAGCAGCTTGGCCTCTGACAGCGAGGACTATGGCTACACCTTC. The V and J genes are TRBV5-4 and TRBJ1-2, with D perhaps matching TRBD1 (5 bases). Germline V gene data show CDR1 as SGHNT and CDR2 as YYREEE (reference sequence). The CDR3 spans 16 residues. Trimming pared 0 bases from V and 3 bases from J, leaving 15 bases between.

The chain links TRBV29-1 to TRBJ1-1; the match to TRBD1 covers 8 bases. The CDR3 covers 12 residues. The V segment lost 5 bases and the J segment 4 bases; nucleotides outside the gene matches: 3. In germline, CDR1 is SQVTM, CDR2 ANQGSEA. The CDR3 DNA follows: TGCAGCGTTAGACAGGGGAGCACTGAAGCTTTCTTT. This sequence encodes CSVRQGSTEAFF.

The chain combines TRBV18 with TRBJ1-4; weak D call: TRBD1 (5 bases). This CDR3 is built from 15 residues. The germline V and J ends were trimmed by 0 bases and 8 bases, with 13 bases remaining between them. Germline-derived CDR1 and CDR2 are KGHSH and LQKENI. CDR3 coding DNA: TGTGCCAGCTCACCACCCTCAGGGTCTGGCGAAAAACTGTTTTTT. Translation: CASSPPSGSGEKLFF.

This clone was seen at least ten times. The V call is TRBV6-6, the J call TRBJ1-2; D is unresolved. The CDR3 runs to 17 residues. Germline V gives CDR1 MNHNY, CDR2 SVGAGI (reference sequence). The V gene lost 5 bases and the J gene lost 2 bases, with 21 bases spanning the gap. The chain's CDR3 is CASSPQRRGGGNYGYTF. Here the CDR3 DNA reads TGTGCCAGCAGTCCTCAACGTCGGGGAGGTGGAAACTATGGCTACACCTTC.

The chain recombines TRBV6-5 with TRBJ2-7; the D gene is possibly TRBD1 (6 bases). V was pared by 5 bases and J by 5 bases, with 19 bases between. Germline CDR1 is MNHEY and CDR2 is SVGAGI. The CDR3 has 15 residues. CDR3 coding DNA: TGTGCCAGCAGTAAACCTTTGGCAGGGGACAACGAGCAGTACTTC. Residues: CASSKPLAGDNEQYF.

This chain joins TRBV5-1 and TRBJ2-3; TRBD2 matches at 8 bases. V trimming: 6 bases; J trimming: 2 bases; junction bases outside the gene matches: 8. CDR1 is SGHRS and CDR2 is YFSETQ in the germline V gene. The CDR3 has 15 residues. The CDR3 sequence is CASKKPRGDTDTQYF. CDR3 nucleotides: TGCGCCAGCAAAAAGCCGCGGGGGGACACAGATACGCAGTATTTT. Complete variable domain (other parts from reference TRBV5-1 and TRBJ2-3): KAGVTQTPRYLIKTRGQQVTLSCSPISGHRSVSWYQQTPGQGLQFLFEYFSETQRNKGNFPGRFSGRQFSNSRSEMNVSTLELGDSALYLCASKKPRGDTDTQYFGPGTRLTVL.

The V gene is TRBV5-1, the J gene TRBJ2-1; TRBD2 matches at 11 bases. CDR1 and CDR2 (germline): SGHRS, YFSETQ. The V segment lost 3 bases and the J segment 7 bases; nucleotides outside the gene matches: 6. The CDR3 has 15 amino acids. DNA of the CDR3: TGCGCCAGCAGCTCACTTAGCGGGGGGGCAAATGAGCAGTTCTTC. Translating gives CASSSLSGGANEQFF.